This TCR beta chain was identified during a study of cytomegalovirus exposure and HLA in healthy donors. Study at large: The 130 or so validation repertoires used a platform that matched the one used for the 500 to 700 first-cohort repertoires, as a later analysis reported. Study conclusions and caveats: That first-cohort TCR clusters tended to co-occur in the 95 to 150 validation repertoires was found in a later analysis. It was about 150 TCR beta chains that were listed as cytomegalovirus-associated.

V shed 4 bases and J 0 bases; nucleotides not matched to a gene: 5. The CDR3 is 17 residues long. CDR1 is SGHNT, CDR2 YYREEE, per germline (reference sequence). Concerning this clone itself: Its specificity is unknown.

Profiled with immunoSEQ multiplex PCR; TCRdb holds only in-frame clones, not every one. The data show fewer than 250,000 clones, less than 90% seen once. The chain couples TRBV5-4 to TRBJ2-6, with TRBD1 matching over 9 bases. Material for sequencing was PBMCs. The TCR sequence derives from a woman between 18 and 29 years old in good health and CMV-seronegative. Here the CDR3 reads CASSRDRATSGANVLTF. CDR3 bases: TGTGCCAGCAGCAGGGACAGGGCCACCTCTGGGGCCAACGTCCTGACTTTC.